This T cell receptor (beta chain) is from a study of shared clonotypes between healthy human individuals (dated by TCRdb to about 2020). Turning to the overall study: Three men and two women, aged 18 to 49 years, made up the cohort. Blood TCR repertoires of roughly 5 healthy adults were deeply sequenced to estimate repertoire size and the extent of clonotype sharing between individuals. Each donor's leukapheresis produced roughly between roughly 0.9 and 8.9 billion PBMCs. To increase sequencing depth and limit assay-specific biases, TCR repertoire library preparation and sequencing were carried out by different laboratories using diverse techniques. Per donor, three plates each were used for CD4 naive and CD4 memory, two for CD8 naive, and one for CD8 memory. Overall study outcomes, separate from this receptor: Compared with non-shared clonotypes, clonotypes shared by all four sorted-subset donors had higher generation probabilities. Sharing across a few donors was observed for approximately 4.6% of naive CD4, over 3% of naive CD8, 2% to 2.5% of memory CD4, and about 0.4% of memory CD8 clonotypes. Sampling was restricted to blood, and TCR repertoires in tissues likely differ from the TCR repertoires found in blood. Rarefaction of sorted-subset datasets indicated incomplete sequencing despite the large sequencing depth. Naive subsets generally had larger estimated clonotype richness than memory subsets did. Based on pairwise subsampling, the degree of clonotype sharing among donors was expected to be affected by sequencing depth. The small number of donors limited the genetic and exposure-history diversity represented.

A note on this clone: The specificity of this receptor is unknown. Per-nucleotide qualities are absent, and no much larger clonotype sits a single base away.

Trimming removed 6 bases from V and 2 bases from J; the gene matches leave 8 bases unexplained. CDR3 length: 16 amino acids, cysteine to phenylalanine. Of the read, only the CDR3 DNA is kept; its 48 bases are in frame from base 1. In the germline V gene (reference sequence), CDR1 corresponds to WNHNN and CDR2 to SYGVQD. Using the deep immunoSEQ assay, multiplex PCR amplified TCR CDR3 regions from genomic DNA. Genomic DNA extracted from each cell subset was distributed evenly over all wells of several immunoSEQ 96-well plates, and each plate served as one replicate. For sorted subsets, 200 to 250 ng of genomic DNA, equivalent to some 30,000 T cell genomes, went into each replicate PCR. Purified libraries were quantified with a Qubit 3.0 fluorometer, sized on a Bioanalyzer 2100, and re-quantified with the KAPA Library Quantification kit. Every immunoSEQ 96-well plate was sequenced on a separate single-read 150-cycle Illumina NextSeq 550 flow cell. As for the original processing: Because the immunoSEQ output included only junctional sequences and no quality scores, the filtering could not be the same as the filtering used for full-length reads. Sequences were annotated with PyIR, a Python wrapper for IgBLAST v1.9, using IMGT germline references to assign V/J genes and CDR3. Reads were filtered out if the reads had weak V/J assignments (E-value above 1e-6), no CDR3, stop codons, out-of-frame junctions, or ambiguous translated residues. V3J clonotypes were defined by identical inferred V gene, J gene, and CDR3 amino acid sequence. Percentage overlap between repertoires was computed as shared unique clonotypes divided by the size of the smaller repertoire. Repertoire richness was assessed with RTK rarefaction, the Chao1 estimator, and Recon v2.1 estimates of unobserved clonotypes. Generation probabilities were computed with OLGA for all TCRbeta clonotypes obtained by the gDNA method from several donors. The source is immuneACCESS, and TCRdb retained only in-frame sequences with V and J called. Part of the clones is not carried over; for the studies checked, unresolved V genes explain less than half of this, and the remainder is unexplained. That table supplies the V and J calls and clone size; D and trimming were determined from the DNA. This sample holds 950,000 to 1,100,000 clones; roughly 70% were observed only once. The ten largest account for nearly 1.5% of the sample.

Donors were healthy HIV-negative adults with no recently reported acute infections or vaccinations. Only Caucasian adults living in Nashville, Tennessee, USA were represented among the donors. Magnetic negative selection was used to enrich CD4+ T cells, after which naive cells were positively selected on CD45RA and the negative fraction became the memory subset. After blood collection by leukapheresis, PBMCs were isolated using Ficoll-Histopaque density gradient centrifugation and then cryopreserved in the vapor phase of liquid nitrogen. Analytical flow cytometry was used to check the purity and quantity of each magnetically sorted T cell population. Genomic DNA was isolated from every sorted fraction and measured by UV absorbance on a Nanodrop 2000c.

The chain was built from TRBV10-1 and TRBJ2-3; TRBD2 matches 10 bases in the middle. The TCR was taken from a man aged 18 to 35 in good health. Sequencing was done on a sample of memory CD4+ T cells sorted from blood. The sample's cell subset or site, from its label and the paper: CD45RA-negative fraction. CDR3 reads: CASSAHSGRITDTQYF. In nucleotides, the sequence is TGCGCCAGCAGCGCCCATAGCGGGAGGATCACAGATACGCAGTATTTT.